Below are 5 T cell receptor beta chains sequenced from a single sample in a study of siplizumab effects on memory and regulatory T cells. Sequencing used immunoSEQ multiplex PCR; TCRdb keeps in-frame clones, though not all of them. The data contain 90,000 to 110,000 clones, 92% of them singletons. The sample taken for sequencing was Tregs sorted from blood. The receptors originated from a human donor in good health.

The chain couples TRBV29-1 to TRBJ2-2; 13 bases match TRBD2. In germline, CDR1 is SQVTM, CDR2 ANQGSEA. The V segment lost 4 bases and the J segment 5 bases; nucleotides outside the gene matches: 7. The CDR3 length is 16 residues. CDR3 region: CSVAKWTSGRTGELFF. Here the CDR3 DNA reads TGCAGCGTTGCAAAATGGACTAGCGGGAGAACCGGGGAGCTGTTTTTT.

The chain carries TRBV7-2 and TRBJ2-5; TRBD1 matches at 11 bases. This CDR3 contains 15 residues. CDR1 is SGHTA, CDR2 FQGNSA, per germline. The trim removed 5 bases at V and 6 bases at J, leaving 8 bases unmatched. CDR3 DNA sequence: TGTGCCAGCAGCCAGGGACAGGGGGTCGGAAAGACCCAGTACTTC. It codes for CASSQGQGVGKTQYF.

This clone was observed a few times. The genes are TRBV6-5 and TRBJ1-1; a weak D match, TRBD1 (6 bases). This CDR3 is built from 13 residues. V was clipped by 6 bases and J by 7 bases, with 15 bases between them. Looked up from germline, CDR1 is MNHEY and CDR2 is SVGAGI. CDR3 in DNA: TGTGCCAGCAGCGGGCAGGGGCAAGGTGAAGCTTTCTTT. Amino acids: CASSGQGQGEAFF.

The chain employs TRBV7-9 and TRBJ2-1, with TRBD2 matching 9 bases. The CDR3 is made up of 14 amino acids. With V trimmed by 4 bases and J by 5 bases, 3 bases remained unmatched. Looked up from germline, CDR1 is SEHNR and CDR2 is FQNEAQ (reference sequence). The CDR3 coding sequence is TGTGCCAGCAGCTCGGTAGCGGGGGACAATGAGCAGTTCTTC. This encodes CASSSVAGDNEQFF. Variable domain in full (rest from reference TRBV7-9 and TRBJ2-1): DTGVSQNPRHKITKRGQNVTFRCDPISEHNRLYWYRQTLGQGPEFLTYFQNEAQLEKSRLLSDRFSAERPKGSFSTLEIQRTEQGDSAMYLCASSSVAGDNEQFFGPGTRLTVL.

The J gene is TRBJ1-2, the V gene TRBV6-4; D is unclear. Trimming removed 5 bases at V and 0 bases at J, with 13 bases between. CDR1 is MRHNA, CDR2 SNTAGT, per germline. This CDR3 spans 15 amino acids. CDR3 bases: TGTGCCAGCAGTTCGAGCGGTGCGGCTAACTATGGCTACACCTTC. Its protein is CASSSSGAANYGYTF.